This TCR beta chain was found in a study of radiotherapy plus CTLA-4 blockade in lung cancer. The ends lost 7 bases at V and 3 bases at J; junction bases unmatched: 4. CDR3 size: 14 residues. CDR1 and CDR2 (germline): MNHNS, SASEGT. Study findings and constraints: Early blood T cell clone dynamics, with interferon-beta, were reported to best predict response.

Notes on this clone: Its target is unknown.

Profiling relied on immunoSEQ multiplex PCR, and the TCRdb table lists in-frame clones only, not all of them. The sample holds 120,000 or so clones; approximately 84% are singletons and the top ten take roughly 5.2%. The sequence derives from a human donor with non-small cell lung cancer who had a partial response to radiotherapy plus ipilimumab. The gene calls are TRBV6-1 and TRBJ2-1; 9 bases fit TRBD2. Sequencing used peripheral blood, obtained from a patient treated with radiotherapy plus ipilimumab. The CDR3 bases are TGTGCCAGCAAGGGTAGCGGGAGCTACAATGAGCAGTTCTTC. Translation: CASKGSGSYNEQFF.